This T cell receptor beta chain was recovered during a study of vaccination effects on CD4 cells after COVID-19. General study results and limits: Marked clonal contraction of both clone types appeared late after vaccination.

The CDR3 has 18 amino acids. Germline V gene lookup returns CDR1 MDHEN and CDR2 SYDVKM. V shed 8 bases and J shed 0 bases, with 20 bases lying between them. Viral peptide pools were used in the ViraFEST assay to expand antigen-specific CD4+ T cells, and sequencing came afterward. Following 10 days of culture, CD4+ T cells were isolated. The healthy vaccine recipients, who had no prior SARS-CoV-2 infection, showed negative nucleocapsid antibodies. Comments on this clone: The target antigen is unknown.

Sequencing used immunoSEQ multiplex PCR; TCRdb keeps in-frame clones, though not all of them. The table has around 71,000 clones, around 76% seen once. The clonotype was recovered from a human donor who received a COVID-19 vaccine. The chain recombines TRBV28 with TRBJ1-6, with D possibly TRBD1 on 5 matching bases. The sequences come from CD4+ T cells from PBMCs cultured with HCoV-OC43 spike peptides, collected before COVID-19 vaccination. Sample subset: HCoV-OC43 spike overlapping peptide pool stimulation. The chain's CDR3 is CASRPPGTSSSYNSPLHF. CDR3 DNA: TGTGCCAGCCGCCCGCCAGGGACCTCGAGCTCCTATAATTCACCCCTCCACTTT.